These T cell receptor beta chains were read from a single sample in a study of T cell clonotyping in hematopoietic cell transplantation. This table comes from immunoSEQ multiplex PCR, and its TCRdb copy is limited to in-frame clones, with some not included. The sample has 30,000 to 45,000 clones, approximately 88% seen once. Sample: peripheral blood mononuclear cells. Receptor source: a woman aged 35 to 49 in good health. Some clones in this sample may be carry-over from other donors' samples. Both conserved end residues are part of each CDR3. The order of the fields is CDR3 DNA, CDR3 protein, J gene, D gene, clone size, V gene. A D gene is named only where the DNA matches it firmly. Only part of the rows carry a size: once, few, many, or a class if the clone is expanded.

DNA: TGTGCCTGGAGTATGGGACTTTATAGCAATCAGCCCCAGCATTTT
CDR3: CAWSMGLYSNQPQHF
J: TRBJ1-5
D: -
size: -
V: TRBV30

DNA: TGTGCCAGCAGTTTAACTGTCTATGGCTACACCTTC
CDR3: CASSLTVYGYTF
J: TRBJ1-2
D: -
size: -
V: TRBV28

DNA: TGTGCCAGCAGCTTTGCGGGGGGTTTGACTGAAGCTTTCTTT
CDR3: CASSFAGGLTEAFF
J: TRBJ1-1
D: -
size: -
V: TRBV6-5

DNA: TGTGCCAGCAGCCCAGCTCGGGGGGAGGGAGATTTTGATACGCAGTATTTT
CDR3: CASSPARGEGDFDTQYF
J: TRBJ2-3
D: TRBD2
size: -
V: TRBV13

DNA: TGTGCCAGTAGTATACAGGACTCCTACGAGCAGTACTTC
CDR3: CASSIQDSYEQYF
J: TRBJ2-7
D: -
size: -
V: TRBV19

DNA: TGTGCCAGCAGCTTAAACCCGGGAGAGACCCAGTACTTC
CDR3: CASSLNPGETQYF
J: TRBJ2-5
D: -
size: -
V: TRBV7-2

DNA: TGTGCCAGCAGTTACTCGTACAGGGATCAGCCCCAGCATTTT
CDR3: CASSYSYRDQPQHF
J: TRBJ1-5
D: -
size: -
V: TRBV6-5

DNA: TGTGCCAGCAAGGGACACCCGAACACTGAAGCTTTCTTT
CDR3: CASKGHPNTEAFF
J: TRBJ1-1
D: -
size: -
V: TRBV21-1

DNA: TGTGCCAGTAACGAGGGGCTGGCGAGCAATCAGCCCCAGCATTTT
CDR3: CASNEGLASNQPQHF
J: TRBJ1-5
D: -
size: few
V: TRBV19

DNA: -
CDR3: CASSFGQGAAGNAPFF
J: TRBJ1-1
D: -
size: -
V: TRBV5-1

DNA: TGCGCCAGCAGCCTTGCGGGACAGCTTAACTATGGCTACACCTTC
CDR3: CASSLAGQLNYGYTF
J: TRBJ1-2
D: TRBD1
size: once
V: TRBV5-1

DNA: TGCGCCAGCAGCCGTCTCGGGGGGCGGATGGATACGCAGTATTTT
CDR3: CASSRLGGRMDTQYF
J: TRBJ2-3
D: -
size: -
V: TRBV5-1

DNA: TGTGCCAGCTCACCATTAGAGGTGGGGTATGAGCAGTTCTTC
CDR3: CASSPLEVGYEQFF
J: TRBJ2-1
D: -
size: -
V: TRBV18